A single sample gave rise to the 24 T cell receptor beta chains below, sequenced in a study of blood T cells in healthy people across ages. With a J-beta primer mix and a sample-barcoded 5' primer, a second PCR ran roughly 6 to 11 cycles. TCRdb re-called the 5' RACE reads through MiXCR, storing one row per CDR3 protein. The sample lists roughly 1,800,000 distinct CDR3 sequences, 49% occurring once. Sequenced input: blood. The receptors come from a woman in her forties in good health.

The chain uses TRBV2 and TRBJ2-1, with unresolved D. V was clipped by 4 bases and J by 7 bases, with 8 bases between them. The CDR3 has 12 amino acids. Per the germline V gene, CDR1 is SNHLY and CDR2 is FYNNEI. The CDR3 DNA is TGTGCCAGCAGTGTCCACTCGAATGAGCAGTTCTTC. Its translation: CASSVHSNEQFF. Drawing the rest from reference TRBV2 and TRBJ2-1, the complete variable domain is EPEVTQTPSHQVTQMGQEVILRCVPISNHLYFYWYRQILGQKVEFLVSFYNNEISEKSEIFDDQFSVERPDGSNFTLKIRSTKLEDSAMYFCASSVHSNEQFFGPGTRLTVL.

There are a few counts of this clonotype. The rearrangement uses TRBV14 and TRBJ2-3; D is possibly TRBD1 (6 bases). Trimming shortened V by 5 bases and J by 5 bases, and 17 bases separated the two germline ends. Germline V gene data show CDR1 as SGHDN and CDR2 as FVKESK. CDR3 length equals 15 residues. The CDR3 region is CASSVQGVRGDTQYF. CDR3 bases: TGTGCCAGCAGCGTACAGGGAGTAAGGGGAGATACGCAGTATTTT.

The rearrangement links TRBV15 to TRBJ1-1; D gene ambiguous. Per the germline V gene, CDR1 is LNHNV and CDR2 is YYDKDF (reference sequence). The CDR3 covers 14 residues. V was shortened by 1 base and J by 10 bases, with 16 bases between the two germline ends. The CDR3 bases are TGTGCCACCAGCAGAGTTAACACCGGCGGGATAGCTTTCTTT. Protein: CATSRVNTGGIAFF. The complete variable domain, with remaining parts taken from reference TRBV15 and TRBJ1-1, reads DAMVIQNPRYQVTQFGKPVTLSCSQTLNHNVMYWYQQKSSQAPKLLFHYYDKDFNNEADTPDNFQSRRPNTSFCFLDIRSPGLGDTAMYLCATSRVNTGGIAFFGQGTRLTVV.

A few counts support this clonotype. The chain is built from TRBV6-2 or TRBV6-3 and TRBJ2-3; 9 bases line up with TRBD2. With V trimmed by 4 bases and J by 0 bases, 8 bases remained unmatched. Germline V gene lookup returns CDR1 MNHEY and CDR2 SVGEGT. The CDR3 totals 17 residues. In DNA form, the CDR3 reads TGTGCCAGCAGTTCCCCGGGGACTAGCCTTAGCACAGATACGCAGTATTTT. It codes for CASSSPGTSLSTDTQYF.

V gene TRBV5-1 combines with J gene TRBJ2-4; 8 nucleotides align to TRBD1. Near its end, the DNA agrees better with TRBJ2-7, so the J call may be wrong. The V gene's germline CDR1 is SGHRS and CDR2 YFSETQ. The CDR3 totals 16 residues. The CDR3 DNA reads TGCGCCAGCAGCTTGGCTGGGACAGGTTCGAACTACGAGCAGTACTTC. It specifies CASSLAGTGSNYEQYF.

This chain uses TRBV28 with TRBJ2-3, with a possible D match to TRBD2 (6 bases). V was pared by 6 bases and J by 1 base, with 20 bases between. CDR3 length: 17 residues. CDR1 is MDHEN and CDR2 is SYDVKM in the germline V gene. CDR3 amino acids: CASSWHPSDTRTDTQYF. The DNA for the CDR3 is TGTGCCAGCAGCTGGCATCCTAGCGATACTCGCACAGATACGCAGTATTTT.

The V gene is TRBV11-3, the J gene TRBJ2-1; 9 bases are a match to TRBD2. Trimming cost V 1 base and J 8 bases; bases outside gene matches: 9. The CDR3 has 16 amino acids. The germline V gene encodes CDR1 SGHNT and CDR2 YENEEA. The CDR3 is CASSLGGGGAADEQFF. DNA of the CDR3: TGTGCCAGCAGCTTAGGAGGCGGGGGGGCAGCCGATGAGCAGTTCTTC.

The chain couples TRBV5-1 to TRBJ2-5, with D hard to call. Gene TRBJ2-7 matches the end of the DNA better, so the J call may be wrong. The CDR3 consists of 12 residues. Germline CDR1 and CDR2: SGHRS and YFSETQ. The CDR3 loop reads CASSRTAGEQYF. CDR3 DNA: TGCGCCAGCAGCCGGACGGCCGGCGAGCAGTACTTC.

The chain employs TRBV7-8 and TRBJ2-3; possible D gene TRBD2, 6 bases. Trimming pared 0 bases from V and 10 bases from J, leaving 8 bases between. Germline CDR1 SGHVS, CDR2 FQNEAQ. The CDR3 runs 12 residues. This CDR3 reads CASSLAGRSQYF. CDR3 DNA sequence: TGTGCCAGCAGCTTAGCGGGGAGGTCGCAGTATTTT.

The V call is TRBV20-1, the J call TRBJ2-3, with D tentatively TRBD1 (5 bases). Deletions cut 0 bases from V and 2 bases from J, with 12 bases between. The germline V gene has CDR1 DFQATT and CDR2 SNEGSKA (reference sequence). This CDR3 spans 15 amino acids. The CDR3 loop is CSARDLQDPTDTQYF. CDR3 nucleotide sequence: TGCAGTGCTAGAGATTTACAGGACCCCACAGATACGCAGTATTTT.

This chain connects TRBV2 to TRBJ2-3, with TRBD1 as a possible D gene (6 bases). The V end was cut by 10 bases, the J end by 3 bases, with 11 bases between. The length of the CDR3 is 12 residues. In germline, CDR1 is SNHLY, CDR2 FYNNEI. CDR3 region: CAINTGTDTQYF. Written as DNA, the CDR3 is TGTGCCATCAACACAGGGACAGATACGCAGTATTTT. The whole variable domain, remainder taken from reference TRBV2 and TRBJ2-3, is EPEVTQTPSHQVTQMGQEVILRCVPISNHLYFYWYRQILGQKVEFLVSFYNNEISEKSEIFDDQFSVERPDGSNFTLKIRSTKLEDSAMYFCAINTGTDTQYFGPGTRLTVL.

The V gene is TRBV29-1, the J gene TRBJ2-1; D not certain. Trimming took 7 bases from V and 1 from J, leaving 11 bases between them. Germline V CDR1 and CDR2: SQVTM, ANQGSEA. The CDR3 is 13 amino acids. For the CDR3, the DNA is TGCAGCGCTTCGACACATTCCTACAATGAGCAGTTCTTC. Protein: CSASTHSYNEQFF.

The CDR3 loop is CSVDGDLINEQFF. As DNA, the CDR3 is TGCAGCGTTGATGGGGACCTTATTAATGAGCAGTTCTTC. This rearrangement joins TRBV29-1 to TRBJ2-1; tentatively, D is TRBD1 or TRBD2 (5 bases each). The germline V gene has CDR1 SQVTM and CDR2 ANQGSEA. Trimming shortened V by 3 bases and J by 7 bases, and 13 bases separated the two germline ends. This CDR3 is built from 13 residues.

This clonotype was counted between two and nine times. This chain uses TRBV6-6 with TRBJ1-6; D is unclear. The germline CDR1 and CDR2 sequences are MNHNY and SVGAGI (reference sequence). The CDR3 totals 15 residues. Trimming pared 8 bases from V and 5 bases from J, leaving 16 bases between. The CDR3, as DNA: TGTGCCAGCCGCCGCCCGACGGGTAATAATTCACCCCTCCACTTT. Residues: CASRRPTGNNSPLHF.

V and J are TRBV5-1 and TRBJ2-3; 8 positions agree with TRBD1. The V gene's germline CDR1 is SGHRS and CDR2 YFSETQ. V lost 4 bases and J lost 1; bases outside the gene matches: 8. This CDR3 has 16 residues. CDR3 in amino acids: CASSQGQVIGTDTQYF. The CDR3 DNA reads TGCGCCAGCAGCCAGGGACAGGTAATCGGCACAGATACGCAGTATTTT.

This rearrangement joins TRBV20-1 to TRBJ2-1; 7 nucleotides agree with TRBD2. This CDR3 contains 15 residues. J gave up 7 bases and V 5 bases, and 14 bases lay outside the gene matches. The V gene's germline CDR1 is DFQATT and CDR2 SNEGSKA (reference sequence). The chain's CDR3 is CSALAASGFSNEQFF. CDR3 DNA: TGCAGTGCTTTAGCGGCTAGCGGATTTAGTAATGAGCAGTTCTTC.

This chain connects TRBV6-6 to TRBJ1-4, with 9 bases identical to TRBD1. Germline loops: CDR1 MNHNY, CDR2 SVGAGI (reference sequence). This CDR3 is built from 15 residues. V was clipped by 4 bases and J by 8 bases; unmatched bases: 8. Here the CDR3 reads CASSFQQGAGEKLFF. The CDR3 nucleotides read TGTGCCAGCAGTTTTCAACAGGGGGCAGGGGAAAAACTGTTTTTT.

The gene calls are TRBV5-1 and TRBJ2-5; D tentatively fits TRBD1 or TRBD2 (6 bases each). This CDR3 is 16 amino acids long. CDR1 and CDR2 (germline): SGHRS, YFSETQ. Trimming took 4 bases from V and 1 from J, leaving 17 bases between them. The CDR3 loop is CASSEGGGVPQETQYF. In DNA, the CDR3 is TGCGCCAGCAGCGAGGGGGGTGGGGTCCCCCAAGAGACCCAGTACTTC.

This clonotype was picked up a small number of times. The rearrangement uses TRBV7-9 and TRBJ1-2; TRBD1 matches at 9 bases. Unmatched junction bases numbered 8, after V lost 5 bases and J lost 7 bases. Germline lookup yields CDR1 SEHNR and CDR2 FQNEAQ (reference sequence). The length of the CDR3 is 14 residues. The CDR3, as DNA: TGTGCCAGCAGCAAGGACAGGGGATACGTTGGCTACACCTTC. Amino acid sequence: CASSKDRGYVGYTF.

The rearrangement joins TRBV7-2 to TRBJ2-1; 11 nucleotides line up with TRBD2. Per germline, CDR1 SGHTA and CDR2 FQGNSA. The V gene end was trimmed by 6 bases and the J gene end by 3 bases; junction bases not matched to a gene: 4. The CDR3 totals 15 residues. The CDR3 loop reads CASSSTSGSYNEQFF. The CDR3 nucleotides read TGTGCCAGCAGTTCAACTAGCGGGAGCTACAATGAGCAGTTCTTC.

V and J are TRBV20-1 and TRBJ2-1; 9 bases line up with TRBD2. The germline gives CDR1 DFQATT, CDR2 SNEGSKA (reference sequence). CDR3 length: 18 residues. With 1 base clipped from V and 0 bases from J, the junction kept 10 bases outside the gene matches. The CDR3 DNA reads as TGCAGTGCTAGAGGAAGTAGCGGGGGCCCGAGCTCCTACAATGAGCAGTTCTTC. Translation: CSARGSSGGPSSYNEQFF.

This sequence joins TRBV4-1 and TRBJ2-7; tentative D call: TRBD1 (5 bases). The J call may be in error: the DNA end matches TRBJ2-5 better. Germline values: CDR1 MGHRA, CDR2 YSYEKL. The CDR3 runs to 12 residues. CDR3 in amino acids: CASSHDRETQYF. The CDR3 region has the DNA TGCGCCAGCAGCCACGACAGAGAGACCCAGTACTTC.

This clonotype was detected a few times. The J gene is TRBJ2-3, the V gene TRBV12-3 or TRBV12-4, with TRBD2 matching over 8 bases. V gave up 8 bases and J gave up 0 bases; unmatched junction bases: 7. The length of the CDR3 is 15 residues. CDR3 coding DNA: TGTGCCAGCGAACAAAGCGGGGGTAGCACAGATACGCAGTATTTT. Translation: CASEQSGGSTDTQYF.

J is TRBJ2-1 and V is TRBV6-5; 11 bases match TRBD1. Germline CDR1 MNHEY, CDR2 SVGAGI. This CDR3 has 16 amino acids. V dropped 7 bases and J dropped 4; count of bases not matched to a gene: 9. The CDR3 region is CASTQTGTGGYNEQFF. The CDR3 nucleotides are TGTGCCAGCACCCAAACCGGGACAGGGGGTTACAATGAGCAGTTCTTC.